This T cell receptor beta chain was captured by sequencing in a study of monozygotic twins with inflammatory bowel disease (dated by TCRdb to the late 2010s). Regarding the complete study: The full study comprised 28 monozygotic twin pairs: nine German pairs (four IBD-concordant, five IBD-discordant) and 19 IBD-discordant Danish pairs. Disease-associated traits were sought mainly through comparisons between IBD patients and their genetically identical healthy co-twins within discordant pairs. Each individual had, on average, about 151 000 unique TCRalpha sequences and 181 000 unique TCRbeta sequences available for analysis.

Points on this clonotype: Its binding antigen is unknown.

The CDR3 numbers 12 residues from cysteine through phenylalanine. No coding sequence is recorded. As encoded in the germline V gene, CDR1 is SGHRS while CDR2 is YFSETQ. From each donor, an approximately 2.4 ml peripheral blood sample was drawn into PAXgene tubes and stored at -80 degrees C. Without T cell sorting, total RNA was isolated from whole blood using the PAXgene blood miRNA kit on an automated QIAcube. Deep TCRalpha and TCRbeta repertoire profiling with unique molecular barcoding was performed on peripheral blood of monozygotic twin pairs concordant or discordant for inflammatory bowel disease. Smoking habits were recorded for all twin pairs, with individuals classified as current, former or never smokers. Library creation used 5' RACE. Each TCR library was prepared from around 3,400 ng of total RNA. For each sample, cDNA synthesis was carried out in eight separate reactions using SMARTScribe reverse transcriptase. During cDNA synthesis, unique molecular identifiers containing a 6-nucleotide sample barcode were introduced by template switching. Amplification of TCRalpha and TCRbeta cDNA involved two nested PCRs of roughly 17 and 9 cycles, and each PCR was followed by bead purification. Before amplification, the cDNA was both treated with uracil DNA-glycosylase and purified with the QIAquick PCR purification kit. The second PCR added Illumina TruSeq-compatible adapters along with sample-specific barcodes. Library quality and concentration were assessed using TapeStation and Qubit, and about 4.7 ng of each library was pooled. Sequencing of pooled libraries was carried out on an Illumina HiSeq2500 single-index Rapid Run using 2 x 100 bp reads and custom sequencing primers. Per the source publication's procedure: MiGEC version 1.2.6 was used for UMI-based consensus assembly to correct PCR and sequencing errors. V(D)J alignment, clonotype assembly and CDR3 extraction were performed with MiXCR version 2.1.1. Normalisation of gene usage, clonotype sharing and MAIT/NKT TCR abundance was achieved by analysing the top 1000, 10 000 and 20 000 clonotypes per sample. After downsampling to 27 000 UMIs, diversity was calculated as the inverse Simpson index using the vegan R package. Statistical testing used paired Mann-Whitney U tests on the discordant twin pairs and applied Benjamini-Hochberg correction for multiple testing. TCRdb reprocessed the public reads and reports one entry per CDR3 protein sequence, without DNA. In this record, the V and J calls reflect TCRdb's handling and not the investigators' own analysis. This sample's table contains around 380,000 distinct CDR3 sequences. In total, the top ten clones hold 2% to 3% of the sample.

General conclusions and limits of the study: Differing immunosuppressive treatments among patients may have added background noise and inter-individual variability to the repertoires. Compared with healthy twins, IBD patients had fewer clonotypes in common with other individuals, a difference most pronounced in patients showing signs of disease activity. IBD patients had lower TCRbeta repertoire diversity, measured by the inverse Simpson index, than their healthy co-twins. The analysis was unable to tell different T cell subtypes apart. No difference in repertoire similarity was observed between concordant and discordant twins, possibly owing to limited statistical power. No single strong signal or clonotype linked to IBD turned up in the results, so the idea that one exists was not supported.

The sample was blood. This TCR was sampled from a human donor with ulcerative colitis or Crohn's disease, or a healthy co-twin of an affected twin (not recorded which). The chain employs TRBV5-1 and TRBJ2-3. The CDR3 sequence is CASSLEGDTQYF.